This TCR beta chain was recorded in a study of T-cell memory formation after mild COVID-19. General study findings and limits: CD8+ contracting clones occupied EMRA, while CD4+ ones occupied mainly CM and EM.

This clonotype came up a few times. No antigen is known for it. Germline values: CDR1 MNHEY, CDR2 SVGAGI. The J segment lost 3 bases and the V segment lost 6 bases, leaving 6 bases of the junction unmatched. This CDR3 spans 14 amino acids. Constant-segment primers and 5'RACE yielded cDNA libraries for TCR alpha and TCR beta, each carrying sample barcodes and UMIs. Each CDR3 protein gets one entry after TCRdb re-called the 5' RACE reads with MiXCR. The data show 540,000 or so distinct CDR3 sequences, roughly 21% seen once. The chain couples TRBV6-5 to TRBJ2-3; 7 bases match TRBD1. The specimen sequenced was PBMCs or a T cell subset sorted from them (not recorded which). This TCR was recovered from an adult woman who had mild COVID-19 (a few samples of this study predate the infection). Cell type and time point are not known. CDR3 DNA: TGTGCCAGCAGCCTAAAACAGGGGACAGATACGCAGTATTTT. This gives the protein CASSLKQGTDTQYF.